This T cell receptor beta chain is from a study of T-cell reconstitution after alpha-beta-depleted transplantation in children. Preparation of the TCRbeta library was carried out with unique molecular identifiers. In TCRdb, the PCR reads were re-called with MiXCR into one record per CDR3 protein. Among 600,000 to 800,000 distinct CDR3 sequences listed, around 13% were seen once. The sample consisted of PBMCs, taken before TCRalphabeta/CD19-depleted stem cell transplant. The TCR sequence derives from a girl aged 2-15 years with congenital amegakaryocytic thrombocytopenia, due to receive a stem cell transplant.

In DNA form, the CDR3 reads TGTGCCAGCAGTCGGGACCGGGACGCCTCGTACTTC. This sequence encodes CASSRDRDASYF. V is TRBV11-2 and J is TRBJ2-7; D might be TRBD1 or TRBD2, each matching 5 bases. The CDR3 is 12 amino acids. Between the trimmed V and J ends, which lost 6 bases and 12 bases, there was a span of 18 bases. Germline V CDR1 and CDR2: SGHAT, FQNNGV.